These 14 T cell receptor beta chains came from one sample sequenced in a study of PD-1 blockade in classical Hodgkin lymphoma. Generated by immunoSEQ multiplex PCR, the TCRdb table keeps only in-frame clones and is missing some. This table has roughly 92,000 clones, more than 90% appearing once. Every patient relapsed after autologous stem cell transplantation, and brentuximab vedotin exposure varied. The sample was peripheral blood mononuclear cells (PBMCs), taken at baseline. The receptors stem from a human donor with classical Hodgkin lymphoma.

The chain employs TRBV2 and TRBJ2-5; D is perhaps TRBD2 (6 bases). The J call could be wrong; TRBJ2-7 is a better fit for the DNA end. The CDR3 is made up of 15 amino acids. From germline, CDR1 is SNHLY and CDR2 FYNNEI. CDR3 residues: CASSAGQEGSYEQYF. CDR3 DNA sequence: TGTGCCAGCAGTGCAGGGCAGGAGGGCTCCTACGAGCAGTACTTC.

The V and J genes are TRBV21-1 and TRBJ2-5; TRBD2, the table's D call, was not compared with the DNA. TRBV21-1 is deemed a pseudogene. The CDR3 is made up of 14 amino acids. The CDR3 is CASSVRGGLETQYF. The DNA of the CDR3 is TGTGCCAGCAGCGTCCGGGGAGGGCTGGAGACCCAGTACTTC.

The chain uses TRBV18 and TRBJ2-5; 11 nucleotides match TRBD2. The CDR3 consists of 17 residues. Trimming took 3 bases from V and 5 from J; bases not matched to a gene: 11. Germline V gene data show CDR1 as KGHSH and CDR2 as LQKENI. This chain's CDR3 is CASSPLQTSGITETQYF. CDR3 nucleotide sequence: TGTGCCAGCTCACCCCTTCAGACTAGCGGGATAACGGAGACCCAGTACTTC.

About this clone: The germline gene is not matched at one end of the junction; a read error may be the cause. The gene calls are TRBV4-1 and TRBJ2-2; 10 bases match TRBD1. CDR1 MGHRA and CDR2 YSYEKL come from the germline V gene. This CDR3 region has 16 residues. In DNA form, the CDR3 reads TGCGCCAGCAGCCCTCGACAGGGGGCGAATACCGGGGAGCTGTTTTTT. It codes for CASSPRQGANTGELFF.

The chain is built from TRBV5-6 and TRBJ1-1; 9 bases are shared with TRBD1. V trimming: 5 bases; J trimming: 1 base; junction bases outside the gene matches: 3. Germline V gene sequence: CDR1 SGHDT, CDR2 YYEEEE. The CDR3 is made up of 14 amino acids. CDR3 region: CASSLQGANTEAFF. The DNA for the CDR3 is TGTGCCAGCAGTTTACAGGGGGCGAACACTGAAGCTTTCTTT.

This chain uses TRBV7-8 with TRBJ1-2; D is undetermined. The length of the CDR3 is 15 residues. The germline V gene encodes CDR1 SGHVS and CDR2 FQNEAQ. Trimming left V 0 bases short and J 2 bases short, with 10 bases between. CDR3 DNA sequence: TGTGCCAGCAGCTTAGCCGGGAGAAACAACTATGGCTACACCTTC. Translated: CASSLAGRNNYGYTF.

This rearrangement joins TRBV6-6 to TRBJ2-7; D ambiguous. The length of the CDR3 is 16 residues. The V end was cut by 4 bases, the J end by 1 base, with 17 bases between. The germline V gene has CDR1 MNHNY and CDR2 SVGAGI (reference sequence). CDR3 sequence reads: CASSSGRSYMSYEQYF. The DNA for the CDR3 is TGTGCCAGCAGTTCCGGACGGAGTTATATGTCCTACGAGCAGTACTTC.

The V call is TRBV27, the J call TRBJ2-3; D perhaps matches TRBD1 (5 bases). Germline-derived CDR1 and CDR2 are MNHEY and SMNVEV (reference sequence). With 6 bases removed from V and 2 bases from J, the gap between germline ends came to 12 bases. The CDR3 runs 14 residues. The CDR3 region has the DNA TGTGCCAGCAGGGAGACAGCCGTCACAGATACGCAGTATTTT. Encoded protein: CASRETAVTDTQYF.

This chain connects TRBV2 to TRBJ1-1; D might be TRBD1 (5 bases). With 5 bases removed from V and 3 bases from J, the gap between germline ends came to 19 bases. Germline-derived CDR1 and CDR2 are SNHLY and FYNNEI. The CDR3 consists of 16 residues. CDR3 sequence (DNA): TGTGCCAGCAGTCCTACAGGAGGGAGAACGGACACTGAAGCTTTCTTT. Protein: CASSPTGGRTDTEAFF.

The chain links TRBV5-1 to TRBJ2-2; 12 nucleotides match TRBD2. The ends lost 2 bases at V and 3 bases at J; junction bases unmatched: 2. This CDR3 is built from 16 residues. From germline, CDR1 is SGHRS and CDR2 YFSETQ. CDR3 loop: CASSFLAGGDTGELFF. DNA of the CDR3: TGCGCCAGCAGCTTTCTAGCGGGAGGGGACACCGGGGAGCTGTTTTTT.

The chain couples TRBV10-3 to TRBJ2-7; D perhaps matches TRBD1 (5 bases). The V gene's germline CDR1 is ENHRY and CDR2 SYGVKD. The ends were cut back, 7 bases at V and 2 bases at J, with 15 bases in the middle. There are 14 residues in the CDR3. The CDR3, as DNA: TGTGCCATCAACCAGGGTTCCCCAACCTACGAGCAGTACTTC. Encoded protein: CAINQGSPTYEQYF.

This clone is a singleton in its sample. This chain joins TRBV2 and TRBJ1-4; 7 nucleotides agree with TRBD1. The V and J ends lost 5 bases and 4 bases, in that order; junction bases with no gene match: 16. The CDR3 is made up of 18 amino acids. Per germline, CDR1 SNHLY and CDR2 FYNNEI. This chain's CDR3 is CASSLLEGAGGYNEKLFF. The CDR3 region has the DNA TGTGCCAGCAGTCTCCTCGAGGGGGCTGGGGGGTATAATGAAAAACTGTTTTTT.

J is TRBJ2-3 and V is TRBV5-1; 9 bases are shared with TRBD2. After removal of 0 bases from V and 2 bases from J, the junction contained 4 bases not matched to a gene. Per the germline V gene, CDR1 is SGHRS and CDR2 is YFSETQ. CDR3 length equals 16 residues. The CDR3 nucleotides read TGCGCCAGCAGCTTGGTTGCGGGAGGGAACACAGATACGCAGTATTTT. It yields the protein CASSLVAGGNTDTQYF. Complete variable domain (other parts from reference TRBV5-1 and TRBJ2-3): KAGVTQTPRYLIKTRGQQVTLSCSPISGHRSVSWYQQTPGQGLQFLFEYFSETQRNKGNFPGRFSGRQFSNSRSEMNVSTLELGDSALYLCASSLVAGGNTDTQYFGPGTRLTVL.

The count of this clone is one. V usage is TRBV29-1 and J usage is TRBJ1-5; weak D call: TRBD1 (5 bases). Between the trimmed V and J ends, which lost 7 bases and 5 bases, there was a span of 18 bases. The CDR3 has 14 residues. Germline loops: CDR1 SQVTM, CDR2 ANQGSEA. In nucleotides, the CDR3 is TGCAGCGCAGCATCAACAGGTCTACATCAGCCCCAGCATTTT. Encoded protein: CSAASTGLHQPQHF. Full variable domain (remainder filled in from reference TRBV29-1 and TRBJ1-5): SAVISQKPSRDICQRGTSLTIQCQVDSQVTMMFWYRQQPGQSLTLIATANQGSEATYESGFVIDKFPISRPNLTFSTLTVSNMSPEDSSIYLCSAASTGLHQPQHFGDGTRLSIL.